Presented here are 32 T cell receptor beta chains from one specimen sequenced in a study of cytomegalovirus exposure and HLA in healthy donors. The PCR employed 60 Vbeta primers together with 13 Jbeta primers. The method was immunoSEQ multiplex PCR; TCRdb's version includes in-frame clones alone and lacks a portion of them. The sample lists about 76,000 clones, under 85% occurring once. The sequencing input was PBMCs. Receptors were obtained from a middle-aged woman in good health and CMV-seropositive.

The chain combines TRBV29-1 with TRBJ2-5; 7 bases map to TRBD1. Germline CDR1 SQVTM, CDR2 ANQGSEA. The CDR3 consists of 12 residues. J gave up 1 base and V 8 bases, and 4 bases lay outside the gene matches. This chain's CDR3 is CSHRDSQETQYF. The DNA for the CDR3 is TGCAGCCATCGGGACAGCCAAGAGACCCAGTACTTC. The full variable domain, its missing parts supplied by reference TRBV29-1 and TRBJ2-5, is SAVISQKPSRDICQRGTSLTIQCQVDSQVTMMFWYRQQPGQSLTLIATANQGSEATYESGFVIDKFPISRPNLTFSTLTVSNMSPEDSSIYLCSHRDSQETQYFGPGTRLLVL.

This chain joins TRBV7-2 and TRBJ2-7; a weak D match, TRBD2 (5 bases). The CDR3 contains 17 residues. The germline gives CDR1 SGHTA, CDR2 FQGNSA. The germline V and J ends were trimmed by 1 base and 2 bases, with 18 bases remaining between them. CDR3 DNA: TGTGCCAGCAGCTTAGTAGGAGGCAGCGCTGAAACCTACGAGCAGTACTTC. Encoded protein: CASSLVGGSAETYEQYF.

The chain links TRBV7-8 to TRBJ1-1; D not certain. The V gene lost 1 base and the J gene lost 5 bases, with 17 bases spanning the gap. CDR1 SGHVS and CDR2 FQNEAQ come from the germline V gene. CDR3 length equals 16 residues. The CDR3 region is CASSLDSGPLETEAFF. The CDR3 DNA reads TGTGCCAGCAGCTTAGATAGCGGTCCGTTAGAGACTGAAGCTTTCTTT.

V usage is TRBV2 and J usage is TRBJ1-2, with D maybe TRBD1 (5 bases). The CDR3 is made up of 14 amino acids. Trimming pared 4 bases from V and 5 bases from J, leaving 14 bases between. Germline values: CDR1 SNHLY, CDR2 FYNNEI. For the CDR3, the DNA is TGTGCCAGCAGTGGGGTTAGGGGCGAGTATGGCTACACCTTC. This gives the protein CASSGVRGEYGYTF.

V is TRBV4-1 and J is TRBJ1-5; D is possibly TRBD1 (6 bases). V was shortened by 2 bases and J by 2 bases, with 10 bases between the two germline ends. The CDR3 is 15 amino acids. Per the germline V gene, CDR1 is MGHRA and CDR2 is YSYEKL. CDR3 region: CASSQSPGGNQPQHF. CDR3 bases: TGCGCCAGCAGCCAAAGCCCAGGGGGCAATCAGCCCCAGCATTTT.

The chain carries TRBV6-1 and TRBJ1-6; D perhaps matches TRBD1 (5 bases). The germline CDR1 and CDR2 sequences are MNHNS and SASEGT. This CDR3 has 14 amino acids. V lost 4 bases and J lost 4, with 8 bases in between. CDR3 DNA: TGTGCCAGCAGTGCGACAGATTATAATTCACCCCTCCACTTT. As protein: CASSATDYNSPLHF.

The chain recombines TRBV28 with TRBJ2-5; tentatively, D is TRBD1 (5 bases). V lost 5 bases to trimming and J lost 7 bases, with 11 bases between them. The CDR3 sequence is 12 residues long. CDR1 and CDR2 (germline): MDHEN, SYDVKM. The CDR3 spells CASSRVQGTQYF. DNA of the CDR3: TGTGCCAGCAGTAGGGTCCAGGGGACCCAGTACTTC.

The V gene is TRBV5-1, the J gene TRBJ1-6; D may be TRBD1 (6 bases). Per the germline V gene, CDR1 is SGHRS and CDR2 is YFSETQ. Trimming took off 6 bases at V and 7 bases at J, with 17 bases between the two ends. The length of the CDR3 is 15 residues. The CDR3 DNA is TGCGCCAGCAACCCCATCGAGGGGGGGAATTCACCCCTCCACTTT. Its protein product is CASNPIEGGNSPLHF.

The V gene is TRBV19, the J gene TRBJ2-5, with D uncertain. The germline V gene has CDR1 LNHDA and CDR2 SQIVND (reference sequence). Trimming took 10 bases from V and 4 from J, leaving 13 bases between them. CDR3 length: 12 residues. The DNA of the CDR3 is TGTGCCACCCTTGGGCAGTCAGAGACCCAGTACTTC. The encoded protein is CATLGQSETQYF.

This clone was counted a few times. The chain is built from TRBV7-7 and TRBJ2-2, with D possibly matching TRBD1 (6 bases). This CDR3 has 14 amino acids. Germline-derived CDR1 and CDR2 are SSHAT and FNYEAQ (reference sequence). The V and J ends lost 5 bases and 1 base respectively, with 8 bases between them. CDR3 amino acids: CASSRTVNTGELFF. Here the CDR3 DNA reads TGTGCCAGCAGCCGGACAGTGAACACCGGGGAGCTGTTTTTT.

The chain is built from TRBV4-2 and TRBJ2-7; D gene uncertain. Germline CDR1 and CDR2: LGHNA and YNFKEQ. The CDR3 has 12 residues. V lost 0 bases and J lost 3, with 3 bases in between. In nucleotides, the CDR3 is TGTGCCAGCAGCCAAGATTACTACGAGCAGTACTTC. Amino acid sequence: CASSQDYYEQYF.

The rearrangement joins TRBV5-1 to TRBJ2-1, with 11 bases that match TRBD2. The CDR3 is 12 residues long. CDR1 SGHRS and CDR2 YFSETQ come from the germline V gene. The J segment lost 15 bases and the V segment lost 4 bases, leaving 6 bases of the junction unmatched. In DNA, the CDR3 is TGCGCCAGCAGCATCCCTAGCGGGGGGTTGTTCTTC. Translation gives CASSIPSGGLFF.

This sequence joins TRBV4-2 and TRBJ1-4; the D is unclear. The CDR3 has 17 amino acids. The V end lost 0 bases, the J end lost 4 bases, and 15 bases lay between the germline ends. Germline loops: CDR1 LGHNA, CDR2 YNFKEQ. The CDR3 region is CASSQDIARSGNEKLFF. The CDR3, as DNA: TGTGCCAGCAGCCAAGATATCGCGCGGTCGGGTAATGAAAAACTGTTTTTT.

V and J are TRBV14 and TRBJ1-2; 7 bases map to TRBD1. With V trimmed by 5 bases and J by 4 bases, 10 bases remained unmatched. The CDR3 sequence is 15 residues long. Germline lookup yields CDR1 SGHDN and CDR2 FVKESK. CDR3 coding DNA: TGTGCCAGCAGCAGACAGGGTAATTCCTTCTATGGCTACACCTTC. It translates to CASSRQGNSFYGYTF.

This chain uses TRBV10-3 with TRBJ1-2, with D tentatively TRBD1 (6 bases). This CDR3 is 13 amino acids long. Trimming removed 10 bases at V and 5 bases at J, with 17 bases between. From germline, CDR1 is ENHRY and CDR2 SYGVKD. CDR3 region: CASSRGGEYGYTF. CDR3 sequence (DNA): TGTGCCAGCTCCCGGGGGGGCGAGTATGGCTACACCTTC.

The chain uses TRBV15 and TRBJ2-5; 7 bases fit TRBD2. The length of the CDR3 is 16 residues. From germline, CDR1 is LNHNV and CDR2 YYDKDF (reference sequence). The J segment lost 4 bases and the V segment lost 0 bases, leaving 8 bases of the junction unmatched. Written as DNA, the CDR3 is TGTGCCACCAGCAGAGAGCCCCAGCGGGGAGGAGAGACCCAGTACTTC. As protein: CATSREPQRGGETQYF.

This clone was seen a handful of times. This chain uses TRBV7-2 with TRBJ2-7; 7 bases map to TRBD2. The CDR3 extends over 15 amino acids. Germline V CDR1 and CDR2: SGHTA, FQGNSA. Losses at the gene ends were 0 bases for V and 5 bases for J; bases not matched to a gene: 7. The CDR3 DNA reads TGTGCCAGCAGCTTAGCTAGCGGGTGGATCGACGAGCAGTACTTC. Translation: CASSLASGWIDEQYF. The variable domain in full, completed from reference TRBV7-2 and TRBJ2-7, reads GAGVSQSPSNKVTEKGKDVELRCDPISGHTALYWYRQSLGQGLEFLIYFQGNSAPDKSGLPSDRFSAERTGGSVSTLTIQRTQQEDSAVYLCASSLASGWIDEQYFGPGTRLTVT.

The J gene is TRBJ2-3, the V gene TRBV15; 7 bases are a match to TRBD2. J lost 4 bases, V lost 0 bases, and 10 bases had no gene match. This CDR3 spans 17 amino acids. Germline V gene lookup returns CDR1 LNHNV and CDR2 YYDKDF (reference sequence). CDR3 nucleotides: TGTGCCACCAGCAGAGATGTCCCGGGGGGTGGGGCAGATACGCAGTATTTT. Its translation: CATSRDVPGGGADTQYF.

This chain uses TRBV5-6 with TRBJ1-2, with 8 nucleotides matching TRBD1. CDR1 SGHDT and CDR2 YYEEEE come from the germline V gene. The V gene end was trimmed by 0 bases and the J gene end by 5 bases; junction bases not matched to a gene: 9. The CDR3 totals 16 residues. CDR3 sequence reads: CASSLERGRGLYGYTF. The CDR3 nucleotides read TGTGCCAGCAGCTTGGAGAGAGGCAGGGGGCTATATGGCTACACCTTC.

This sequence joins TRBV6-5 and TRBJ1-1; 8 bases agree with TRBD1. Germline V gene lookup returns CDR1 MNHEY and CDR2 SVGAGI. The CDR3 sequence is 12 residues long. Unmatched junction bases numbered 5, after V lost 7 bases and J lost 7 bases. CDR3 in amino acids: CASKGQDLEAFF. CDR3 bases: TGTGCCAGCAAGGGACAGGACCTTGAAGCTTTCTTT.

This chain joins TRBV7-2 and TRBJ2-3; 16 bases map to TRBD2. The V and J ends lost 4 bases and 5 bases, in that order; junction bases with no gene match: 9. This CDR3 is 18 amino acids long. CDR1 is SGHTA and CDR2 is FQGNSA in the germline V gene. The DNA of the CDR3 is TGTGCCAGCAGCTCCCCGGGACTAGCGGGGGGGCCAGTAGATACGCAGTATTTT. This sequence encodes CASSSPGLAGGPVDTQYF.

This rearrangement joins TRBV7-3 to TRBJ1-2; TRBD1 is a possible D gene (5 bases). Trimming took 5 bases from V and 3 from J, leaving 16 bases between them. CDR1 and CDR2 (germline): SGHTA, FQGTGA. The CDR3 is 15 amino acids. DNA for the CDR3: TGTGCCAGCAGCCCTGATGGGGGGTTGGACTATGGCTACACCTTC. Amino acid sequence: CASSPDGGLDYGYTF.

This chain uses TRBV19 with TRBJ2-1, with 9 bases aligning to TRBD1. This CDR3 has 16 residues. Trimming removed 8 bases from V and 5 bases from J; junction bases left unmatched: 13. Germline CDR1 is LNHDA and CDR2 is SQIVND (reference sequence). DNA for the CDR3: TGTGCCAGTCCCCCCCCCGGGACAGGGTTTAACAATGAGCAGTTCTTC. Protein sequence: CASPPPGTGFNNEQFF.

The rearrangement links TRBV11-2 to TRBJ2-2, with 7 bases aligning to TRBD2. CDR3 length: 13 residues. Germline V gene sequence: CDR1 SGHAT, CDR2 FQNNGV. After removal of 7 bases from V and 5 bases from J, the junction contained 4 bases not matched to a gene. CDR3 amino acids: CASILATTGELFF. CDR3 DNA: TGTGCCAGCATACTAGCGACGACCGGGGAGCTGTTTTTT.

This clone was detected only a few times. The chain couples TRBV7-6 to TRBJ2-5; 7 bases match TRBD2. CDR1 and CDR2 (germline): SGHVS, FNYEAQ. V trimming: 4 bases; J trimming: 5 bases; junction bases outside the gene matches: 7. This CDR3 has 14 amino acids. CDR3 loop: CASSSLSSGETQYF. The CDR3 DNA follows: TGTGCCAGCAGCTCTCTGAGTAGCGGGGAGACCCAGTACTTC.

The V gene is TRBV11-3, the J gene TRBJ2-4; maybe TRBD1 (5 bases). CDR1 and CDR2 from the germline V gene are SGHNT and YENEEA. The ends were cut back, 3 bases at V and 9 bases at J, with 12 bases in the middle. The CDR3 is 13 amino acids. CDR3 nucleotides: TGTGCCAGCAGCTTGAATGGGGCTGGCATTCAGTACTTC. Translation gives CASSLNGAGIQYF.

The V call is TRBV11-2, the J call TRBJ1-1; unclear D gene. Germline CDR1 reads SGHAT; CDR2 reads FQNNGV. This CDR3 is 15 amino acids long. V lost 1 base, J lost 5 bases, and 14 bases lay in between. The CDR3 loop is CASSLVGVEGTEAFF. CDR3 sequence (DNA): TGTGCCAGCAGCTTAGTTGGTGTAGAGGGTACTGAAGCTTTCTTT.

CDR3 in DNA: TGTGCCATAAGCGGGGGCCAGAACACCGGGGAGCTGTTTTTT. As protein: CAISGGQNTGELFF. The rearrangement uses TRBV6-1 and TRBJ2-2, with 8 nucleotides matching TRBD2. V shed 10 bases and J 1 base; nucleotides not matched to a gene: 5. The CDR3 contains 14 residues. In germline, CDR1 is MNHNS, CDR2 SASEGT.

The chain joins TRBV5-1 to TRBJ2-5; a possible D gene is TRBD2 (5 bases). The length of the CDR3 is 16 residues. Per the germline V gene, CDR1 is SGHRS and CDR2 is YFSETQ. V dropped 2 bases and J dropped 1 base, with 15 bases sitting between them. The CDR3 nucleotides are TGCGCCAGCAGCTTTCGAAGGAGCGGTGGCCAAGAGACCCAGTACTTC. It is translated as CASSFRRSGGQETQYF. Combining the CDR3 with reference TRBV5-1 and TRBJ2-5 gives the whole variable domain KAGVTQTPRYLIKTRGQQVTLSCSPISGHRSVSWYQQTPGQGLQFLFEYFSETQRNKGNFPGRFSGRQFSNSRSEMNVSTLELGDSALYLCASSFRRSGGQETQYFGPGTRLLVL.

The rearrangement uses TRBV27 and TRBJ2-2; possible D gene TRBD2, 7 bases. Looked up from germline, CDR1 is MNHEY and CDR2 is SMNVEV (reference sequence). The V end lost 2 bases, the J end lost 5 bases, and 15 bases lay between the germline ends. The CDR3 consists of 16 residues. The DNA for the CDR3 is TGTGCCAGCAGTTTACGGGGGGCGGTTGGAACCGGGGAGCTGTTTTTT. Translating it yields CASSLRGAVGTGELFF.

This CDR3 is CASIGGTEAFF. CDR3 DNA sequence: TGTGCCAGCATCGGAGGCACTGAAGCTTTCTTT. The V call is TRBV5-6, the J call TRBJ1-1; D unclear. From germline, CDR1 is SGHDT and CDR2 YYEEEE. This CDR3 is 11 amino acids long. The V and J ends lost 6 bases and 4 bases respectively, with 7 bases between them. The whole variable domain, remainder taken from reference TRBV5-6 and TRBJ1-1, is DAGVTQSPTHLIKTRGQQVTLRCSPKSGHDTVSWYQQALGQGPQFIFQYYEEEERQRGNFPDRFSGHQFPNYSSELNVNALLLGDSALYLCASIGGTEAFFGQGTRLTVV.

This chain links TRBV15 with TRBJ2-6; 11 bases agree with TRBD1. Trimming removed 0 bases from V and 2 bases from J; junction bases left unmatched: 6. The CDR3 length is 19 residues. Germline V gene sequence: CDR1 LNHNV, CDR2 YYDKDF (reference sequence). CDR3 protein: CATSREGGQGGAGANVLTF. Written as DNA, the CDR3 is TGTGCCACCAGCAGAGAGGGGGGACAGGGGGGGGCTGGGGCCAACGTCCTGACTTTC.